The TCR beta chain under discussion was sequenced for a study of shared T cell receptors in the human thymus. Germline-derived CDR1 and CDR2 are LNHNV and YYDKDF (reference sequence). The CDR3 runs to 16 residues. V shed 5 bases and J shed 4 bases, with 18 bases lying between them. This clone occurred once. Generated by immunoSEQ multiplex PCR, the TCRdb table keeps only in-frame clones and is missing some. This sample has 600,000 to 900,000 clones; 70% to 90% occur once, and the top ten carry around 0.0099%. These data were likewise used in another study, on human thymus T cells. In that study: The people who donated were healthy Finnish babies having corrective surgery for congenital heart defects. Resections were taken during corrective heart surgery, and the thymus tissue came from these. Gene usage for V and J segments appeared biased in thymic and blood repertoires.

This sequence originates from a girl younger than two with a congenital heart defect. The chain joins TRBV15 to TRBJ1-3, with D possibly being TRBD1 (5 bases). Source material: thymocytes. CDR3 nucleotide sequence: TGTGCCACCAGCTCTCCCCAGGGTCAGGCGGGAAACACCATATATTTT. Its translation is CATSSPQGQAGNTIYF.